Each of the 14 T cell receptor beta chains below was sequenced from the same sample in a study of technical replicates of blood from a handful of donors. Generated by immunoSEQ multiplex PCR, the TCRdb table keeps only in-frame clones and is missing some. There are about 82,000 clones in the sample; 96% occur only once, and 0.37% lies in the top ten. Sequences were obtained from T cells isolated from PBMCs. These receptor sequences come from a human donor in good health.

The chain recombines TRBV5-4 with TRBJ2-7, with a possible D match to TRBD2 (5 bases). V dropped 0 bases and J dropped 4 bases, with 11 bases sitting between them. This CDR3 contains 14 residues. Germline CDR1 is SGHNT and CDR2 is YYREEE (reference sequence). The CDR3 DNA reads as TGTGCCAGCAGCTTGGACGCAGGAGGTTACGAGCAGTACTTC. Translation: CASSLDAGGYEQYF.

The chain recombines TRBV7-8 with TRBJ2-7, with 14 bases lining up with TRBD2. The CDR3 is 16 amino acids. CDR1 is SGHVS, CDR2 FQNEAQ, per germline. The V gene end was trimmed by 5 bases and the J gene end by 3 bases; junction bases not matched to a gene: 6. The CDR3 is CASSPKTSGRVYEQYF. The CDR3 nucleotides read TGTGCCAGCAGCCCGAAGACTAGCGGGAGGGTCTACGAGCAGTACTTC.

V is TRBV11-2 and J is TRBJ1-2; D uncertain. V was cut by 0 bases and J by 5 bases, with 4 bases left in between. The CDR3 spans 12 residues. Germline V CDR1 and CDR2: SGHAT, FQNNGV. CDR3 sequence: CASSLDSYGYTF. For the CDR3, the DNA is TGTGCCAGCAGCTTAGACAGTTATGGCTACACCTTC.

The chain recombines TRBV10-3 with TRBJ2-1, with D perhaps TRBD1 (5 bases). The length of the CDR3 is 13 residues. Germline V gene data show CDR1 as ENHRY and CDR2 as SYGVKD. V was clipped by 4 bases and J by 1 base, with 5 bases between them. Here the CDR3 DNA reads TGTGCCATCAGTGCAGGGTCCTACAATGAGCAGTTCTTC. Its translation: CAISAGSYNEQFF.

The chain carries TRBV19 and TRBJ1-5; TRBD1 matches at 7 bases. Germline V gene sequence: CDR1 LNHDA, CDR2 SQIVND (reference sequence). The V gene end was trimmed by 5 bases and the J gene end by 2 bases; junction bases not matched to a gene: 6. The CDR3 is 15 amino acids. CDR3 in DNA: TGTGCCAGTAGTCCTCCGGGGACAGGCAATCAGCCCCAGCATTTT. It translates to CASSPPGTGNQPQHF.

The chain carries TRBV6-5 and TRBJ1-1; D not certain. Germline V gene data show CDR1 as MNHEY and CDR2 as SVGAGI. The germline V and J ends were trimmed by 4 bases and 2 bases, with 8 bases remaining between them. This CDR3 is 13 amino acids long. The CDR3: CASSLQFNTEAFF. The CDR3 DNA reads TGTGCCAGCAGTTTACAGTTTAACACTGAAGCTTTCTTT.

V is TRBV28 and J is TRBJ2-7, with 8 positions matching TRBD2. Germline CDR1 reads MDHEN; CDR2 reads SYDVKM. The CDR3 contains 14 residues. V lost 5 bases and J lost 7; bases outside the gene matches: 10. This CDR3 reads CASSPTSGLGEQYF. The CDR3 coding sequence is TGTGCCAGCAGTCCTACTAGCGGACTAGGGGAGCAGTACTTC. The full variable domain, completed using reference TRBV28 and TRBJ2-7, is DVKVTQSSRYLVKRTGEKVFLECVQDMDHENMFWYRQDPGLGLRLIYFSYDVKMKEKGDIPEGYSVSREKKERFSLILESASTNQTSMYLCASSPTSGLGEQYFGPGTRLTVT.

J is TRBJ2-1 and V is TRBV5-6; 7 nucleotides align to TRBD2. Trimming took 5 bases from V and 0 from J; bases not matched to a gene: 8. CDR3 length equals 16 residues. Germline V CDR1 and CDR2: SGHDT, YYEEEE. CDR3 amino acids: CASRNGGEGSYNEQFF. The CDR3 bases are TGTGCCAGCAGGAACGGCGGGGAGGGCTCCTACAATGAGCAGTTCTTC.

The chain combines TRBV7-3 with TRBJ2-2; 8 nucleotides match TRBD1. The CDR3 loop spans 16 amino acids. The J segment lost 0 bases and the V segment lost 7 bases, leaving 7 bases of the junction unmatched. CDR1 and CDR2 from the germline V gene are SGHTA and FQGTGA. The CDR3 region has the DNA TGTGCCAGCAACATTGGGACAGGTCCGAACACCGGGGAGCTGTTTTTT. Residues: CASNIGTGPNTGELFF. Drawing the rest from reference TRBV7-3 and TRBJ2-2, the complete variable domain is GAGVSQTPSNKVTEKGKYVELRCDPISGHTALYWYRQSLGQGPEFLIYFQGTGAADDSGLPNDRFFAVRPEGSVSTLKIQRTERGDSAVYLCASNIGTGPNTGELFFGEGSRLTVL.

This clone was detected once. The chain carries TRBV19 and TRBJ2-1, with 11 nucleotides matching TRBD2. V trimming: 6 bases; J trimming: 3 bases; junction bases outside the gene matches: 22. The V gene's germline CDR1 is LNHDA and CDR2 SQIVND (reference sequence). The CDR3 runs 21 residues. The CDR3 here is CASRGRGSGRAQKLGYNEQFF. In nucleotides, the CDR3 is TGTGCCAGTAGGGGGAGGGGTAGCGGGAGGGCCCAGAAATTAGGCTACAATGAGCAGTTCTTC.

The chain recombines TRBV10-3 with TRBJ2-2; the D gene is possibly TRBD1 (5 bases). The CDR3 totals 12 residues. Germline V gene sequence: CDR1 ENHRY, CDR2 SYGVKD. V was clipped by 4 bases and J by 6 bases, with 6 bases between them. The DNA for the CDR3 is TGTGCCATCAGTGGGGGCGCCGGGGAGCTGTTTTTT. Amino acid sequence: CAISGGAGELFF.

This clone was detected a few times. V and J are TRBV19 and TRBJ1-2; 8 bases line up with TRBD1. After removal of 3 bases from V and 7 bases from J, the junction contained 7 bases not matched to a gene. Germline loops: CDR1 LNHDA, CDR2 SQIVND (reference sequence). The CDR3 sequence is 14 residues long. CDR3 protein: CASSIQGALGGYTF. The CDR3 DNA is TGTGCCAGTAGTATTCAGGGGGCTCTTGGTGGCTACACCTTC.

V and J are TRBV13 and TRBJ2-7; no reliable D call. This CDR3 is built from 14 residues. V dropped 4 bases and J dropped 1 base, with 11 bases sitting between them. Germline values: CDR1 PRHDT, CDR2 FYEKMQ (reference sequence). The CDR3, as DNA: TGTGCCAGCAGCTCACTTACCGGGTCCTACGAGCAGTACTTC. It translates to CASSSLTGSYEQYF. Full variable domain (missing parts from reference TRBV13 and TRBJ2-7): AAGVIQSPRHLIKEKRETATLKCYPIPRHDTVYWYQQGPGQDPQFLISFYEKMQSDKGSIPDRFSAQQFSDYHSELNMSSLELGDSALYFCASSSLTGSYEQYFGPGTRLTVT.

This clone was picked up one time. The chain recombines TRBV6-5 with TRBJ1-2; 8 bases fit TRBD1. The J segment lost 3 bases and the V segment lost 5 bases, leaving 8 bases of the junction unmatched. The CDR3 has 15 residues. Germline lookup yields CDR1 MNHEY and CDR2 SVGAGI. The CDR3 loop reads CASSGLTGGDYGYTF. CDR3 sequence (DNA): TGTGCCAGCAGTGGCCTCACAGGGGGTGACTATGGCTACACCTTC.